This entry concerns a single T cell receptor beta chain. This specimen comes from a study of blood T cell repertoires in COVID-19. Overall study: Material from acute and convalescent COVID-19 was sourced from the United States, Italy and Spain. From T cells, B-cell-depleted T cells, or PBMCs came the material, which was cDNA or gDNA.

The CDR3 sequence is 14 residues long. V was shortened by 4 bases and J by 6 bases, with 13 bases between the two germline ends. CDR1 is MNHEY and CDR2 is SVGEGT in the germline V gene. The data were produced by immunoSEQ multiplex PCR, yet TCRdb's version contains in-frame clones alone and is incomplete. The repertoire holds over 200,000 clones, with approximately 83% as singletons. The receptor comes from a woman younger than 45 who had recovered from COVID-19. The source material was peripheral blood. The chain joins TRBV6-2 or TRBV6-3 to TRBJ1-5; D remains unclear. CDR3 region: CASSFVRSGQPQHF. Here the CDR3 DNA reads TGTGCCAGCAGTTTCGTTAGATCCGGTCAGCCCCAGCATTTT.